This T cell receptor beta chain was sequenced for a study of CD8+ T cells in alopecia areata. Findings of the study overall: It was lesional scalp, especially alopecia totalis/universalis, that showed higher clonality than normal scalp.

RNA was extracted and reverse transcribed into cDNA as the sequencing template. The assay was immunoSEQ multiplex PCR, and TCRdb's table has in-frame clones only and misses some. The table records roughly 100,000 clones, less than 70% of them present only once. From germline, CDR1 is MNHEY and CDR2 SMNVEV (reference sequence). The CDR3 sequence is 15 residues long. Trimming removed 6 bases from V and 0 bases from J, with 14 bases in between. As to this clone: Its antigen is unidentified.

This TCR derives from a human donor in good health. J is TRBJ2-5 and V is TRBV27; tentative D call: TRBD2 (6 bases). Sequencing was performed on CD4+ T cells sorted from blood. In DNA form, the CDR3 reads TGTGCCAGCAGCCGACTAGGATTGCACCAAGAGACCCAGTACTTC. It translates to CASSRLGLHQETQYF.